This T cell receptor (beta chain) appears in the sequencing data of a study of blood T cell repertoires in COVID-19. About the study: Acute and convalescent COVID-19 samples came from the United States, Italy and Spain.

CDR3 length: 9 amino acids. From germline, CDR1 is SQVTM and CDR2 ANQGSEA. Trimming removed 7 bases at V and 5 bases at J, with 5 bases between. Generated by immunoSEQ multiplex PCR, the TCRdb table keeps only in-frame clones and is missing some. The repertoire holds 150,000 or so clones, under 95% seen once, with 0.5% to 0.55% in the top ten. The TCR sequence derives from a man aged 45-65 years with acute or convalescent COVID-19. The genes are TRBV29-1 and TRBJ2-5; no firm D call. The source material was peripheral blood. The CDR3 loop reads CSAGETQYF. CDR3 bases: TGCAGCGCCGGGGAGACCCAGTACTTC.